A single sample is the source of the 13 T cell receptor beta chains below, sequenced in a study of T cells in Graves' hyperthyroidism and ophthalmopathy. Amplification of TCR beta CDR3 regions was performed using RNA transcripts as template. RT-PCR in the first round (using the HTBI primer set) targeted the TCR CDR3. Each CDR3 protein gets one entry after TCRdb re-called the multiplex PCR reads with MiXCR. The sample includes roughly 170,000 distinct CDR3 sequences, around 8.9% of them seen just once. The sample consisted of blood. The receptors stem from a woman between 18 and 29 years old with Graves' hyperthyroidism that later progressed to Graves' ophthalmopathy.

This clonotype was counted ten times or more. This chain links TRBV28 with TRBJ1-1; no clear D. The CDR3 extends over 14 amino acids. Germline CDR1 is MDHEN and CDR2 is SYDVKM. Trimming cost V 6 bases and J 5 bases, with 16 bases left between them. The CDR3 bases are TGTGCCAGCAGCAAAAAGACTGTAGAGACTGAAGCTTTCTTT. It codes for CASSKKTVETEAFF.

This clonotype was found many times. The chain employs TRBV10-3 and TRBJ2-3, with 10 positions matching TRBD2. Germline V gene lookup returns CDR1 ENHRY and CDR2 SYGVKD. V shed 4 bases and J 3 bases; nucleotides not matched to a gene: 13. This CDR3 is built from 18 residues. This CDR3 reads CAISGPFTSGVWTDTQYF. The CDR3, as DNA: TGTGCCATCAGTGGCCCGTTCACTAGCGGGGTTTGGACAGATACGCAGTATTTT.

The sample holds many counts of this clonotype. V gene TRBV6-1 combines with J gene TRBJ1-2; 7 positions agree with TRBD1. The CDR3 consists of 14 residues. Germline values: CDR1 MNHNS, CDR2 SASEGT. The ends lost 8 bases at V and 0 bases at J; junction bases unmatched: 6. CDR3 amino acids: CASARDRSNYGYTF. The CDR3 nucleotides are TGTGCCAGCGCTCGGGACAGATCTAACTATGGCTACACCTTC.

This clonotype was observed many times. V usage is TRBV7-9 and J usage is TRBJ2-4; TRBD2 matches 8 bases. The ends lost 4 bases at V and 6 bases at J; junction bases unmatched: 8. CDR3 length: 15 amino acids. Looked up from germline, CDR1 is SEHNR and CDR2 is FQNEAQ (reference sequence). The CDR3 DNA sequence: TGTGCCAGCAGCTCGGGAGGGACAACCTCAAACATTCAGTACTTC. Protein sequence: CASSSGGTTSNIQYF.

In its sample, this clonotype was seen many times. V and J are TRBV11-3 and TRBJ1-1; 7 nucleotides line up with TRBD1. The germline V gene has CDR1 SGHNT and CDR2 YENEEA. Trimming took 4 bases from V and 2 from J; bases not matched to a gene: 1. The CDR3 has 13 amino acids. CDR3 amino acids: CASSWDRNTEAFF. The CDR3 DNA reads TGTGCCAGCAGCTGGGACAGAAACACTGAAGCTTTCTTT.

The chain links TRBV7-2 to TRBJ1-2; 7 bases are a match to TRBD1. The CDR3 runs to 15 residues. Looked up from germline, CDR1 is SGHTA and CDR2 is FQGNSA. The V and J ends lost 2 bases and 3 bases, in that order; junction bases with no gene match: 6. CDR3 loop: CASSLYGTAHYGYTF. CDR3 nucleotides: TGTGCCAGCAGCTTATATGGGACAGCCCACTATGGCTACACCTTC.

V gene TRBV9 combines with J gene TRBJ2-6; 12 positions match TRBD1. This CDR3 has 19 amino acids. The V gene's germline CDR1 is SGDLS and CDR2 YYNGEE. The ends lost 3 bases at V and 4 bases at J; junction bases unmatched: 11. In DNA, the CDR3 is TGTGCCAGCAGCGGGGACCGGGACAGGGGGCTAAGGGGGGCCAACGTCCTGACTTTC. Translation: CASSGDRDRGLRGANVLTF.

In this sample, this clonotype turned up many times. The chain links TRBV28 to TRBJ1-2, with 12 positions matching TRBD1. This CDR3 has 21 amino acids. The V gene's germline CDR1 is MDHEN and CDR2 SYDVKM. Losses at the gene ends were 1 base for V and 4 bases for J; bases not matched to a gene: 19. The CDR3 sequence is CASSLLETTGTGGPLSYGYTF. In DNA, the CDR3 is TGTGCCAGCAGTTTATTGGAAACTACCGGGACAGGGGGCCCGTTGAGCTATGGCTACACCTTC.

This clonotype was detected a few times. This chain joins TRBV12-3 or TRBV12-4 and TRBJ2-7; D possibly corresponds to TRBD1 (5 bases). V was cut by 0 bases and J by 4 bases, with 16 bases left in between. The CDR3 has 16 amino acids. CDR3 sequence: CASSLAFDSKPYEQYF. DNA of the CDR3: TGTGCCAGCAGTTTAGCCTTCGACAGTAAACCTTACGAGCAGTACTTC.

At least ten counts were recorded for this clonotype. The chain joins TRBV20-1 to TRBJ2-5; 13 bases line up with TRBD2. The length of the CDR3 is 15 residues. Germline V lookup: CDR1 DFQATT, CDR2 SNEGSKA (reference sequence). V shed 6 bases, J shed 4 bases, and the junction held 8 bases outside the gene matches. CDR3 in amino acids: CSATGTSGIIETQYF. The DNA for the CDR3 is TGCAGTGCAACCGGGACTAGCGGGATCATAGAGACCCAGTACTTC.

The chain joins TRBV19 to TRBJ1-5; 8 bases match TRBD1. Germline V gene data show CDR1 as LNHDA and CDR2 as SQIVND (reference sequence). The CDR3 sequence is 15 residues long. Losses at the gene ends were 2 bases for V and 2 bases for J; bases not matched to a gene: 2. The CDR3 here is CASSIQGAGNQPQHF. The CDR3 DNA follows: TGTGCCAGTAGTATACAGGGGGCCGGCAATCAGCCCCAGCATTTT.

In its sample, this clonotype was seen a few times. This may stem from a read error, because a much larger clone lies one nucleotide away. Since no conserved phenylalanine or tryptophan closes the CDR3, a read error is the likely cause. The V gene is TRBV28, the J gene TRBJ1-1, with D unclear. V lost 5 bases, J lost 1 base, and 11 bases lay in between. CDR1 is MDHEN, CDR2 SYDVKM, per germline. This CDR3 region has 14 residues. The chain's CDR3 is CASSPSSRNTEAFL. CDR3 nucleotides: TGTGCCAGCAGTCCCTCTTCACGGAACACTGAAGCTTTCCTT.

This chain uses TRBV5-1 with TRBJ1-4; TRBD1 agrees at 7 bases. Germline V gives CDR1 SGHRS, CDR2 YFSETQ. The ends lost 2 bases at V and 10 bases at J; junction bases unmatched: 8. This CDR3 comprises 14 residues. The CDR3 bases are TGCGCCAGCAGCTTAGGACAGGCGGGTGGAAAACTGTTTTTT. Translating gives CASSLGQAGGKLFF.